The text below deals with one T cell receptor (beta chain). No cognate antigen has been identified for it. Qualities for individual bases were not recorded, and no much larger clone is one base off. The CDR3 measures 15 amino acids from cysteine to phenylalanine. Only the CDR3 DNA stays, 45 bases, in frame from base 1. V is pruned by 1 base and J by 7 bases, leaving 8 bases of the junction without a gene match. In the germline V gene (reference sequence), CDR1 corresponds to SEHNR and CDR2 to FQNEAQ. This sample is part of a study of blood T cell repertoires in COVID-19 (dated by TCRdb to 2020 to 2021). Notes on the research overall: Samples covering the acute and convalescent phases of COVID-19 were provided by collaborators in the United States, Italy and Spain. The repertoires were made available in a free public database intended to serve as a resource for research on the immune response to SARS-CoV-2. Where available, HLA class I and class II types were obtained from metadata supplied by the sample provider rather than from assay-based typing. The samples were drawn from two sources: the first 160 participants of the ongoing ImmuneRACE study, and fewer than 1,500 subjects contributed by 6 global collaborators. The sample metadata nearly always contained a de-identified subject ID, COVID-19 status, age in years and sex. Subjects who had been exposed to COVID-19, were actively infected with it, or had recovered from it provided the deeply sampled blood TCRbeta repertoires that made up the dataset. The material from the prospective study consisted of cDNA or gDNA derived from T cells, B-cell-depleted T cells, or PBMCs. Overall results and qualifications from the work: How much clinical and demographic metadata was included differed by source and by participant, and the metadata was provided uncurated.

Collaborating institutions collected whole blood in K2EDTA tubes following their own protocols. Collaborator samples were shipped for TCRbeta analysis as frozen whole blood, isolated PBMCs, or DNA extracted from either sample type. TCRbeta CDR3 regions were amplified from genomic DNA using the immunoSEQ Assay, a bias-controlled multiplex PCR. The study's own analysis went as follows. The number of nucleated cells in each sample was estimated by amplification of reference gene primers within the assay. To quantify the absolute abundance of each unique TCRbeta CDR3 rearrangement, sequence reads were collapsed and filtered. For each sample, productive Simpson clonality was calculated as the square root of Simpson's diversity index over productive rearrangements. TCRdb limited this immuneACCESS table to in-frame rearrangements with V and J called. A share of clones is missing; checked studies link under half to unresolved V genes, and the rest is unexplained. Clone size and V and J calls were adopted from that table, with D and trimming inferred from the DNA. The sample records fewer than 45,000 clones, approximately 80% of which are singletons. The biggest ten clones account for under 20% of the sample.

The receptor was isolated from a man aged 65-85 years with acute or convalescent COVID-19. The chain is made from TRBV7-9 and TRBJ2-7; 9 bases in the junction line up with TRBD2. The material sequenced was peripheral blood. The base sequence is TGTGCCAGCAGCTTAGGAGCGGGGGGTAAGAGAGAGCAGTACTTC. It translates as CASSLGAGGKREQYF.